This record concerns one TCR beta chain sequence. V lost 6 bases and J lost 6, with 15 bases in between. This CDR3 contains 12 residues. From germline, CDR1 is SQVTM and CDR2 ANQGSEA. This sample is drawn from a study of control samples from healthy donors and cancer patients. Only in-frame clones appear in the TCRdb table, and some are missing; sequencing was by immunoSEQ multiplex PCR. The table records over 100,000 clones, approximately 90% of them present only once. This receptor was obtained from a woman aged 45-59 years in good health. The chain uses TRBV29-1 and TRBJ2-7, with D perhaps matching TRBD1 (6 bases). What was sequenced was blood. The CDR3 DNA is TGCAGCGTGGCTACAGGGAGCTCCGAGCAGTACGTC. Protein: CSVATGSSEQYV.